Reported below is one T cell receptor (beta chain). Germline loops: CDR1 SGHAT, CDR2 FQNNGV. The CDR3 is 15 residues long. V lost 0 bases and J 2 bases, leaving 10 bases between the germline ends. How the authors handled the data: Amplifying reference gene primers gave estimates of nucleated cell counts. TCRdb's copy holds only in-frame clones and misses some; the assay was immunoSEQ multiplex PCR. That table is the source of V, J and clone size, and D and trimming were worked out from the DNA. This table holds 200,000 or so clones, roughly 89% found once. The entry originates in a study of blood T cell repertoires in COVID-19. Study-wide background: Samples taken during acute and convalescent COVID-19 were collected in the United States, Italy and Spain.

All enrollees were roughly 18 to 100 years old and from about two dozen US areas. The clonotype comes from a woman in her forties with acute COVID-19. The specimen was PBMCs or T cells enriched from blood (not recorded which). V usage is TRBV11-2 and J usage is TRBJ1-2, with a tentative D call TRBD1 (5 bases). The CDR3 loop is CASSLDPAGNYGYTF. Written as DNA, the CDR3 is TGTGCCAGCAGCTTAGATCCGGCAGGGAACTATGGCTACACCTTC.